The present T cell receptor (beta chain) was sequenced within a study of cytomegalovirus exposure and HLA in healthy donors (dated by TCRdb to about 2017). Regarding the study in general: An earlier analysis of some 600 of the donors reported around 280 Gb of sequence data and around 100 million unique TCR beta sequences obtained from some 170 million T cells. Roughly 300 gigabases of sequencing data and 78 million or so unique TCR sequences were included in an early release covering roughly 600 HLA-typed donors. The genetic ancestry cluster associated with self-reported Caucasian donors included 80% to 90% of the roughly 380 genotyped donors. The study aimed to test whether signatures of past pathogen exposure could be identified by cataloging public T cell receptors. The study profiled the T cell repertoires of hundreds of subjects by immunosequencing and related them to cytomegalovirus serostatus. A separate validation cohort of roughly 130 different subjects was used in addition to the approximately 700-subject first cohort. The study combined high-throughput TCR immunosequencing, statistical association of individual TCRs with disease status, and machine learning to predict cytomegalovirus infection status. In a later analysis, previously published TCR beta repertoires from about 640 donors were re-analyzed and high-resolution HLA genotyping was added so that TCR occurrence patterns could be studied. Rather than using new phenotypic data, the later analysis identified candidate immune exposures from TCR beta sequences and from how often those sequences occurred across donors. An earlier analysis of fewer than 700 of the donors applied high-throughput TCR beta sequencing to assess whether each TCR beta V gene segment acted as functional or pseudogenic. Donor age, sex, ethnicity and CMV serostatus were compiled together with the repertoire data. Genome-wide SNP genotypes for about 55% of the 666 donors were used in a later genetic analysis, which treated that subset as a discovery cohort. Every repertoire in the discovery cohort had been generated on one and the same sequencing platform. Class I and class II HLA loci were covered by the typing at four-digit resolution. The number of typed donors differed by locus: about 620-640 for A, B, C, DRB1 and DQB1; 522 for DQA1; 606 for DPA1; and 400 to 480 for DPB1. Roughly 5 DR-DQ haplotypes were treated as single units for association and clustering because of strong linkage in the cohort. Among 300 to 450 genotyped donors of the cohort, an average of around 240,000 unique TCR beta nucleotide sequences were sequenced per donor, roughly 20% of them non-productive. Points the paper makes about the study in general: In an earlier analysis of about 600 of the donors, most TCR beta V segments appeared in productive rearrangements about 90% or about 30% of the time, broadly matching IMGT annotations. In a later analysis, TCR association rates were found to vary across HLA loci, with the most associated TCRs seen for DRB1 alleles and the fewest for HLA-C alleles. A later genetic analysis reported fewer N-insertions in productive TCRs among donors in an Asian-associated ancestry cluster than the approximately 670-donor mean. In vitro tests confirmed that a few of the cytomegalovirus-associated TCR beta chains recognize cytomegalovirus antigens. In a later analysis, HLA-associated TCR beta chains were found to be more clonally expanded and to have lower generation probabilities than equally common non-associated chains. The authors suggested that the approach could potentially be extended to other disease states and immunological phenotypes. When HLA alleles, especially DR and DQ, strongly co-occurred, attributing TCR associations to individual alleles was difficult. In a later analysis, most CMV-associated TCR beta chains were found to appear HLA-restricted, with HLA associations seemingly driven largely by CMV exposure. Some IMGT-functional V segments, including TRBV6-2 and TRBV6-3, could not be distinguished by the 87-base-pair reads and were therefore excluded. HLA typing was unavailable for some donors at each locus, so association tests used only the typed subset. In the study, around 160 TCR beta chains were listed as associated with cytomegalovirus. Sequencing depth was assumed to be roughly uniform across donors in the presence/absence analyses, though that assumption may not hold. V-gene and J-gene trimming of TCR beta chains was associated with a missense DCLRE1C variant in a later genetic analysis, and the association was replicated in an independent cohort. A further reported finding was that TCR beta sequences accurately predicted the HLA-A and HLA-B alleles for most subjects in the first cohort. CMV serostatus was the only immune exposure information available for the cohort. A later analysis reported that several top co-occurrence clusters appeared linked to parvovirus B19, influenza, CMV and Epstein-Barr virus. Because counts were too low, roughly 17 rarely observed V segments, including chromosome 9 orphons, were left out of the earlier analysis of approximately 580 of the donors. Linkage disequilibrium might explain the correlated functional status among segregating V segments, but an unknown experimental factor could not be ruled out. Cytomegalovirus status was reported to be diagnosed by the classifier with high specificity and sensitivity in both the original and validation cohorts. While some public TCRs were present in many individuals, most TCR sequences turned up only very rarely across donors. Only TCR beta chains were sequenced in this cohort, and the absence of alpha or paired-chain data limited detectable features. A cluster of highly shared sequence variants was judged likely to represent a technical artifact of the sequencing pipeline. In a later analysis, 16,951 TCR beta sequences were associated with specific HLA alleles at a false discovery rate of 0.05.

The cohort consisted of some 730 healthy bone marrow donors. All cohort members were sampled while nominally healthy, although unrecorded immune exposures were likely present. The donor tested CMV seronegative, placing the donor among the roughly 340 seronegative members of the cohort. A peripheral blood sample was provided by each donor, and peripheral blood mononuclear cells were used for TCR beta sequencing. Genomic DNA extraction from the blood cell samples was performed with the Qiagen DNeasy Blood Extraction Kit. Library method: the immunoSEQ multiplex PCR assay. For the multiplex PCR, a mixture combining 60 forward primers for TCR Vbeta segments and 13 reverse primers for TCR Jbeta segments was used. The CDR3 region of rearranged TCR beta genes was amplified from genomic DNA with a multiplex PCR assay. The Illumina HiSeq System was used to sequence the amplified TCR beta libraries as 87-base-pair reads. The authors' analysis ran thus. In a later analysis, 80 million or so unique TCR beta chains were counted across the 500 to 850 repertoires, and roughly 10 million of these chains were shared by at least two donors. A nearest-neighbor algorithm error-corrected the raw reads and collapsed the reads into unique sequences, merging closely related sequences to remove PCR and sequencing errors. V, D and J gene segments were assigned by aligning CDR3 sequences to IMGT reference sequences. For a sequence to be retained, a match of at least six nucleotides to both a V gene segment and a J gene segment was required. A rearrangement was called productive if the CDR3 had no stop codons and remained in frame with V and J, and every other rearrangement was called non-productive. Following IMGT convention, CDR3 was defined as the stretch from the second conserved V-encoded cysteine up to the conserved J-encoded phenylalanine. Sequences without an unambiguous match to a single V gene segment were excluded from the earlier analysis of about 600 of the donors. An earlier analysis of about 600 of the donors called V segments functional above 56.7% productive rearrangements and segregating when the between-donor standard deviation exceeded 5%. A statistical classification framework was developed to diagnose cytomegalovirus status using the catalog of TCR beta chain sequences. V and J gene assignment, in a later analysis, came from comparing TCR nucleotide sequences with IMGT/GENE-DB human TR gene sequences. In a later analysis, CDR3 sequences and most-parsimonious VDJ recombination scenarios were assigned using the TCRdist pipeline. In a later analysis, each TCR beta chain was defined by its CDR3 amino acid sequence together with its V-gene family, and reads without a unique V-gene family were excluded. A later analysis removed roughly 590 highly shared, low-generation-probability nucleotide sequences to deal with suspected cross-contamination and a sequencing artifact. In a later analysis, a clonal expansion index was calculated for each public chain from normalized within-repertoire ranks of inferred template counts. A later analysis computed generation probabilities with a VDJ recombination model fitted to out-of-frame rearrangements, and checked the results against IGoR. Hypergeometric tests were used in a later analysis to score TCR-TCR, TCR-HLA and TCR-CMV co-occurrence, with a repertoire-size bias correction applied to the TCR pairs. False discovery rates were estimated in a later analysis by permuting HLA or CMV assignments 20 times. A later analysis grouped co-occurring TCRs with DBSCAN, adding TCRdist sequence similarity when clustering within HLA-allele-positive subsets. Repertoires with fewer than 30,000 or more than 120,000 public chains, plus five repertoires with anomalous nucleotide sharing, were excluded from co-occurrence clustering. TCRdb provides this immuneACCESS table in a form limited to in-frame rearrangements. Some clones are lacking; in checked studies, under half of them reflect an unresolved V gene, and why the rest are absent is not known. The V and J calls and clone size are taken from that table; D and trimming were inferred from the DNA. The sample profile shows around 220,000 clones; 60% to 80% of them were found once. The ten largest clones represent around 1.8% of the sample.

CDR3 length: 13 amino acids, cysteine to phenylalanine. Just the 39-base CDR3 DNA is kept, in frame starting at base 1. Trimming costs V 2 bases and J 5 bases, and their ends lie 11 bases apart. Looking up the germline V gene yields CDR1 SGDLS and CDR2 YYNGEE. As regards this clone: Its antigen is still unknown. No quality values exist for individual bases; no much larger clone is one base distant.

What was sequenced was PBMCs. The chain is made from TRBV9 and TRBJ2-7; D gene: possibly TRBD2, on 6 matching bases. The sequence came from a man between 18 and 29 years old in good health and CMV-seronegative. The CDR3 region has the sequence CASSVLWGDEQYF. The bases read TGTGCCAGCAGCGTCCTCTGGGGGGACGAGCAGTACTTC.